What follows are 26 T cell receptor beta chains derived from one specimen sequenced in a study of T cell responses to AZD1222 COVID-19 vaccine. Using immunoSEQ multiplex PCR, the repertoire was profiled, and TCRdb retains in-frame clones only, with some absent. The sample has about 210,000 clones, approximately 94% seen once. Sample: peripheral blood, taken 28 days after the second dose of the MenACWY control vaccine. These receptors were taken from an adult who received the MenACWY meningococcal vaccine as a control.

The CDR3 spells CASSFEQGRLNQPQHF. The CDR3, as DNA: TGTGCCAGCAGTTTCGAACAGGGACGGCTCAATCAGCCCCAGCATTTT. This chain connects TRBV28 to TRBJ1-5, with D possibly TRBD1 on 6 matching bases. In germline, CDR1 is MDHEN, CDR2 SYDVKM. The ends were cut back, 3 bases at V and 3 bases at J, with 15 bases in the middle. CDR3 size: 16 residues. The full variable domain, its missing parts supplied by reference TRBV28 and TRBJ1-5, is DVKVTQSSRYLVKRTGEKVFLECVQDMDHENMFWYRQDPGLGLRLIYFSYDVKMKEKGDIPEGYSVSREKKERFSLILESASTNQTSMYLCASSFEQGRLNQPQHFGDGTRLSIL.

The chain is built from TRBV27 and TRBJ2-3; D perhaps matches TRBD1 (5 bases). Germline lookup yields CDR1 MNHEY and CDR2 SMNVEV (reference sequence). This CDR3 has 16 amino acids. The V end lost 5 bases, the J end lost 1 base, and 16 bases lay between the germline ends. In DNA, the CDR3 is TGTGCCAGCAGTCCCCTCGCCAGGGTTCGCACAGATACGCAGTATTTT. Translating gives CASSPLARVRTDTQYF.

The chain joins TRBV7-2 to TRBJ2-5; D is uncertain. The germline V gene encodes CDR1 SGHTA and CDR2 FQGNSA. V dropped 1 base and J dropped 7 bases, with 13 bases sitting between them. This CDR3 is 14 amino acids long. This chain's CDR3 is CASSLDGGRGTQYF. CDR3 DNA sequence: TGTGCCAGCAGCTTAGACGGTGGGCGCGGGACCCAGTACTTC.

The chain joins TRBV6-5 to TRBJ2-7, with a tentative D call TRBD2 (6 bases). Germline assignment: CDR1 MNHEY and CDR2 SVGAGI. V was cut by 5 bases and J by 2 bases, with 13 bases left in between. This CDR3 has 14 residues. This CDR3 reads CASSNWDLAYEQYF. The CDR3 DNA follows: TGTGCCAGCAGTAACTGGGACTTGGCCTACGAGCAGTACTTC.

The gene calls are TRBV24-1 and TRBJ1-1; D gene unclear. Germline V CDR1 and CDR2: KGHDR, SFDVKD. CDR3 length: 14 amino acids. Trimming pared 5 bases from V and 5 bases from J, leaving 14 bases between. The CDR3 loop is CATSARYPGTEAFF. The CDR3 DNA sequence: TGTGCCACCAGTGCTAGATACCCGGGGACTGAAGCTTTCTTT.

V gene TRBV2 combines with J gene TRBJ1-2; D is perhaps TRBD1 (6 bases). The length of the CDR3 is 17 residues. Between the trimmed V and J ends, which lost 3 bases and 0 bases, there was a span of 17 bases. CDR1 SNHLY and CDR2 FYNNEI come from the germline V gene. The CDR3 loop is CASSDSGQLGANYGYTF. CDR3 in DNA: TGTGCCAGCAGTGACTCCGGACAGTTAGGTGCTAACTATGGCTACACCTTC.

V usage is TRBV12-1 and J usage is TRBJ1-2. TRBV12-1 constitutes a pseudogene. The CDR3 runs to 10 residues. The CDR3 DNA follows: TGTGCCAGGGAATTAGATGGCTACACCTTC. It yields the protein CARELDGYTF.

This chain uses TRBV28 with TRBJ2-1; D is perhaps TRBD1 (6 bases). V shed 3 bases and J shed 7 bases, with 13 bases lying between them. Germline-derived CDR1 and CDR2 are MDHEN and SYDVKM. The CDR3 consists of 14 residues. CDR3 nucleotides: TGTGCCAGCAGTTTTGGGCAGGGGAGAAATGAGCAGTTCTTC. Its translation is CASSFGQGRNEQFF. Full variable domain (missing parts from reference TRBV28 and TRBJ2-1): DVKVTQSSRYLVKRTGEKVFLECVQDMDHENMFWYRQDPGLGLRLIYFSYDVKMKEKGDIPEGYSVSREKKERFSLILESASTNQTSMYLCASSFGQGRNEQFFGPGTRLTVL.

The V call is TRBV18, the J call TRBJ2-1, with 7 positions matching TRBD2. Looked up from germline, CDR1 is KGHSH and CDR2 is LQKENI. The CDR3 has 17 amino acids. Germline trimming cut 4 bases from V and 0 bases from J; bases unmatched to any gene: 9. The CDR3 region has the DNA TGTGCCAGCTCACGGGACCTGGGCGGGAGCTCCTACAATGAGCAGTTCTTC. It is translated as CASSRDLGGSSYNEQFF.

The chain recombines TRBV5-1 with TRBJ1-3, with 7 nucleotides matching TRBD1. Trimming removed 0 bases from V and 2 bases from J; junction bases left unmatched: 5. Germline V gene data show CDR1 as SGHRS and CDR2 as YFSETQ. The CDR3 has 16 amino acids. The CDR3 loop reads CASSLGGGITGNTIYF. CDR3 sequence (DNA): TGCGCCAGCAGCTTGGGAGGGGGCATAACTGGAAACACCATATATTTT.

J is TRBJ2-7 and V is TRBV5-1; tentatively, D is TRBD1 or TRBD2 (6 bases each). The CDR3 consists of 14 residues. The ends were cut back, 4 bases at V and 2 bases at J, with 13 bases in the middle. In germline, CDR1 is SGHRS, CDR2 YFSETQ. The CDR3 is CASSRGQGPYEQYF. The CDR3 nucleotides are TGCGCCAGCAGCCGGGGGCAGGGACCCTACGAGCAGTACTTC.

This CDR3 is CAWSRGRVRTNEKLFF. The CDR3 DNA is TGTGCCTGGAGTCGGGGCAGGGTGCGGACTAATGAAAAACTGTTTTTT. The chain combines TRBV30 with TRBJ1-4; D is perhaps TRBD1 (5 bases). Germline V gene data show CDR1 as GTSNPN and CDR2 as SVGIG (reference sequence). V was shortened by 2 bases and J by 2 bases, with 15 bases between the two germline ends. The CDR3 totals 16 residues.

In the case of this clone: This CDR3 is also generated by other DNA sequences in the sample. V is TRBV18 and J is TRBJ2-7, with D perhaps being TRBD1 or TRBD2 (5 bases each). The germline V gene has CDR1 KGHSH and CDR2 LQKENI. CDR3 size: 14 residues. The V end was cut by 3 bases, the J end by 1 base, with 10 bases between. CDR3 coding DNA: TGTGCCAGCTCACCTTCCGAGGGGTCCTACGAGCAGTACTTC. Protein: CASSPSEGSYEQYF.

The chain couples TRBV27 to TRBJ1-5; 8 bases agree with TRBD1. The germline V gene has CDR1 MNHEY and CDR2 SMNVEV (reference sequence). This CDR3 is built from 14 residues. Losses at the gene ends were 3 bases for V and 5 bases for J; bases not matched to a gene: 3. The DNA for the CDR3 is TGTGCCAGCAGTTTTCAGGGGGCGGATCAGCCCCAGCATTTT. Its protein product is CASSFQGADQPQHF.

The chain couples TRBV27 to TRBJ1-1; D gene uncertain. Germline V gene lookup returns CDR1 MNHEY and CDR2 SMNVEV (reference sequence). Trimming shortened V by 2 bases and J by 0 bases, and 10 bases separated the two germline ends. CDR3 size: 15 residues. CDR3: CASSLSGRMNTEAFF. CDR3 DNA: TGTGCCAGCAGTTTAAGCGGACGGATGAACACTGAAGCTTTCTTT.

The chain joins TRBV2 to TRBJ2-7; TRBD1 matches 7 bases. CDR1 and CDR2 (germline): SNHLY, FYNNEI. V shed 8 bases and J 2 bases; nucleotides not matched to a gene: 3. The CDR3 runs to 12 residues. CDR3 bases: TGTGCCAGCCGACAGGGAACCTACGAGCAGTACTTC. This codes for CASRQGTYEQYF.

In this sample, this clone turned up once. The rearrangement joins TRBV5-4 to TRBJ1-6; a weak D match, TRBD1 (5 bases). This CDR3 spans 16 amino acids. The germline V and J ends were trimmed by 0 bases and 9 bases, with 16 bases remaining between them. Germline assignment: CDR1 SGHNT and CDR2 YYREEE (reference sequence). The CDR3, as DNA: TGTGCCAGCAGCTTGGCCGTAGGGGCCATAGGTTCACCCCTCCACTTT. Translating it yields CASSLAVGAIGSPLHF.

The J gene is TRBJ1-1, the V gene TRBV28; D uncertain. The CDR3 spans 14 residues. CDR1 is MDHEN and CDR2 is SYDVKM in the germline V gene. V was trimmed by 9 bases and J by 8 bases, leaving 22 bases between them. CDR3 nucleotide sequence: TGTGCCAGTGGCCCGACCCCCCCTCCCCACGAAGCTTTCTTT. Protein sequence: CASGPTPPPHEAFF.

This clone occurred once. This rearrangement joins TRBV6-5 to TRBJ1-3; no firm D call. The germline V gene has CDR1 MNHEY and CDR2 SVGAGI. Trimming cost V 7 bases and J 0 bases, with 13 bases left between them. The CDR3 contains 15 residues. This CDR3 is CASTQEGSSGNTIYF. In nucleotides, the CDR3 is TGTGCCAGCACCCAAGAGGGCTCCTCTGGAAACACCATATATTTT.

The chain links TRBV5-3 to TRBJ1-4; the D is unclear. TRBV5-3 is identified as an open reading frame with a role that is uncertain. This CDR3 has 11 residues. The V end was cut by 2 bases, the J end by 11 bases, with 7 bases between. The CDR3 spells CARSLGRKLFF. CDR3 in DNA: TGTGCCAGAAGCTTAGGGCGGAAACTGTTTTTT.

The chain recombines TRBV6-2 or TRBV6-3 with TRBJ2-7, with D perhaps TRBD1 or TRBD2 (6 bases each). The CDR3 spans 15 residues. The V end was cut by 6 bases, the J end by 3 bases, with 18 bases between. Germline V gene lookup returns CDR1 MNHEY and CDR2 SVGEGT. The DNA for the CDR3 is TGTGCCAGCAGCCGAGGGGGGCTCCCCGACTACGAGCAGTACTTC. Translating it yields CASSRGGLPDYEQYF.

The chain combines TRBV14 with TRBJ1-6; D is uncertain. CDR1 and CDR2 (germline): SGHDN, FVKESK. V lost 0 bases, J lost 7 bases, and 10 bases lay in between. The CDR3 extends over 15 amino acids. The chain's CDR3 is CASSQEIIGNSPLHF. The DNA for the CDR3 is TGTGCCAGCAGCCAAGAGATTATAGGGAATTCACCCCTCCACTTT.

J is TRBJ2-1 and V is TRBV25-1; the D is unclear. Germline CDR1 reads MGHDK; CDR2 reads SYGVNS. Trimming removed 0 bases at V and 10 bases at J, with 4 bases between. The CDR3 runs 11 residues. For the CDR3, the DNA is TGTGCCAGCAGTGAATATGGGGAGCAGTTCTTC. Amino acids: CASSEYGEQFF.

CDR3 sequence (DNA): TGTGCCAGCAGCTTGGAGGGGTCAACTAACTATGGCTACACCTTC. Its protein is CASSLEGSTNYGYTF. The chain employs TRBV5-4 and TRBJ1-2, with D perhaps matching TRBD1 (5 bases). Germline lookup yields CDR1 SGHNT and CDR2 YYREEE (reference sequence). The CDR3 covers 15 residues. V was trimmed by 0 bases and J by 0 bases, leaving 9 bases between them. The whole variable domain, remainder taken from reference TRBV5-4 and TRBJ1-2, is ETGVTQSPTHLIKTRGQQVTLRCSSQSGHNTVSWYQQALGQGPQFIFQYYREEENGRGNFPPRFSGLQFPNYSSELNVNALELDDSALYLCASSLEGSTNYGYTFGSGTRLTVV.

V usage is TRBV6-1 and J usage is TRBJ2-7; the D gene is possibly TRBD2 (5 bases). This CDR3 is built from 14 residues. Germline V CDR1 and CDR2: MNHNS, SASEGT. V gave up 2 bases and J gave up 4 bases, with 12 bases separating them. CDR3 bases: TGTGCCAGCAGTGAAACGGGGTTAGGGTACGAGCAGTACTTC. Amino acid sequence: CASSETGLGYEQYF.

The chain is built from TRBV30 and TRBJ1-4; D remains unclear. The CDR3 is made up of 14 amino acids. The V end lost 2 bases, the J end lost 4 bases, and 11 bases lay between the germline ends. The germline V gene encodes CDR1 GTSNPN and CDR2 SVGIG (reference sequence). In DNA form, the CDR3 reads TGTGCCTGGAGTTACGGCCAGGTTAATGAAAAACTGTTTTTT. The encoded protein is CAWSYGQVNEKLFF.